This TCR beta chain is from a study of CD8 T cells in ankylosing spondylitis. The study, taken as a whole, reports: It appeared that ankylosing spondylitis blood was characterized by a TCR beta motif of eight highly homologous variants.

Generation of TCR beta libraries employed quantitative 5'-RACE incorporating molecular barcodes. TCRdb called the 5' RACE reads again in MiXCR, with one record for every CDR3 protein. The table includes 220,000 or so distinct CDR3 sequences, roughly a tenth detected once. Many counts were recorded for this clonotype. Its antigen is not known. Germline assignment: CDR1 SEHNR and CDR2 FQNEAQ (reference sequence). The CDR3 sequence is 14 residues long. V dropped 3 bases and J dropped 5; count of bases not matched to a gene: 7. The chain recombines TRBV7-9 with TRBJ2-7, with 7 bases identical to TRBD1. This TCR was sampled from a male donor with ankylosing spondylitis or in good health (not recorded which). The sequenced sample was blood, either unsorted or a sorted T cell fraction (not recorded which). DNA for the CDR3: TGTGCCAGCAGCTTGTCAGGGGGAGAAAACGAGCAGTACTTC. Its protein is CASSLSGGENEQYF.